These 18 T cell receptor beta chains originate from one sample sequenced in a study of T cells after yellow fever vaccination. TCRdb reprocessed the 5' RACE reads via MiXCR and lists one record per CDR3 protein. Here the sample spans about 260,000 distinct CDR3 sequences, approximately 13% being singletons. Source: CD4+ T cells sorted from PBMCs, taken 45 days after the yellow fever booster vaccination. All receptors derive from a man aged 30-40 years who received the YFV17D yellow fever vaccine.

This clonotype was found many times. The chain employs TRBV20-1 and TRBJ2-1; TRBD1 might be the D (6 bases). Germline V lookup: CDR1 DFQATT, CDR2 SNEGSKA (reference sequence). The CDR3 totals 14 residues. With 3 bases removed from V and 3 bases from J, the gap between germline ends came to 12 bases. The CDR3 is CSARGTGFYNEQFF. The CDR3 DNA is TGCAGTGCTAGGGGAACAGGGTTCTACAATGAGCAGTTCTTC.

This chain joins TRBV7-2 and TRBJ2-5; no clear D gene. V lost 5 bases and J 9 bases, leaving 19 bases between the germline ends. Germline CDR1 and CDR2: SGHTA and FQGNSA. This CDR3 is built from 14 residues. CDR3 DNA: TGTGCCAGCAGCCCAAGAGTGAACACTAAGGCCCAGTACTTC. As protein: CASSPRVNTKAQYF. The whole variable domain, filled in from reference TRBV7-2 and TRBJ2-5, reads GAGVSQSPSNKVTEKGKDVELRCDPISGHTALYWYRQSLGQGLEFLIYFQGNSAPDKSGLPSDRFSAERTGGSVSTLTIQRTQQEDSAVYLCASSPRVNTKAQYFGPGTRLLVL.

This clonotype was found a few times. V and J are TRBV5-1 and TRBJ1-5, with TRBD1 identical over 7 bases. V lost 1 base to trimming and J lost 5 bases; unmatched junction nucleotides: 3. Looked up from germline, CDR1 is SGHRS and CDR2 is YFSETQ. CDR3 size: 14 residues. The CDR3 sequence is CASSLQGDDQPQHF. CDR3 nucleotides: TGCGCCAGCAGCTTGCAGGGGGATGATCAGCCCCAGCATTTT.

CDR3 DNA sequence: TGCAGCGTTGTGAGGGGCGCAGATACGCAGTATTTT. Its protein is CSVVRGADTQYF. The V and J genes are TRBV29-1 and TRBJ2-3, with D tentatively TRBD1 or TRBD2 (5 bases each). The CDR3 spans 12 residues. V was clipped by 4 bases and J by 4 bases, with 9 bases between them. Germline CDR1 and CDR2: SQVTM and ANQGSEA.

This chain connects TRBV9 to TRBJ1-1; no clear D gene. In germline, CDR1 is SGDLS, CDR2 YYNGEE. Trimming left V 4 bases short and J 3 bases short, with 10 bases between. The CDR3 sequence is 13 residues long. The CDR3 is CASSPRPDTEAFF. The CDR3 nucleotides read TGTGCCAGCAGCCCAAGGCCGGACACTGAAGCTTTCTTT.

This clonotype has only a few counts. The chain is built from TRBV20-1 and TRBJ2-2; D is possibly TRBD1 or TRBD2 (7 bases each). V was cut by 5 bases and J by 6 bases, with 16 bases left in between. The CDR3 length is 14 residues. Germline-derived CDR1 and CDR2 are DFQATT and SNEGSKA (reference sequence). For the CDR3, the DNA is TGCAGTGCTGGGGGAGGGCAGGGGGCCGGGGAGCTGTTTTTT. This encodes CSAGGGQGAGELFF.

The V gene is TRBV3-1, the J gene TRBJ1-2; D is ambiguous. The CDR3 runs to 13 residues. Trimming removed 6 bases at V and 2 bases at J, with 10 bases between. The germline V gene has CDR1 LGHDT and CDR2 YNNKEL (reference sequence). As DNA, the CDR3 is TGTGCCAGCAGGCAATTCGGGAACTATGGCTACACCTTC. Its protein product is CASRQFGNYGYTF.

Here the CDR3 DNA reads TGCAGCGTCGGATGGGGTGGTGAGCAGTTCTTC. It specifies CSVGWGGEQFF. The gene calls are TRBV29-1 and TRBJ2-1; D remains unclear. Germline values: CDR1 SQVTM, CDR2 ANQGSEA. V was clipped by 6 bases and J by 9 bases, with 12 bases between them. The CDR3 loop spans 11 amino acids.

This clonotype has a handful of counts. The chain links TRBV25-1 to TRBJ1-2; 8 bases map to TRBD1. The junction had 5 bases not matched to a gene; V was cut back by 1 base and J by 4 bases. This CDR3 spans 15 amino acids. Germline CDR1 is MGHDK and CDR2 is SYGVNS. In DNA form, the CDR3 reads TGTGCCAGCAGTGAATCACCGGGACAGGTCTATGGCTACACCTTC. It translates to CASSESPGQVYGYTF.

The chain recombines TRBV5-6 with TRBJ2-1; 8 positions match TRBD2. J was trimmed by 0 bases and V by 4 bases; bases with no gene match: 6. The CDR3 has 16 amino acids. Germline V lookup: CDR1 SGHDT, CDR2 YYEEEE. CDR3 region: CASSLTSASSYNEQFF. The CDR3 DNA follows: TGTGCCAGCAGCCTGACTAGCGCGAGCTCCTACAATGAGCAGTTCTTC.

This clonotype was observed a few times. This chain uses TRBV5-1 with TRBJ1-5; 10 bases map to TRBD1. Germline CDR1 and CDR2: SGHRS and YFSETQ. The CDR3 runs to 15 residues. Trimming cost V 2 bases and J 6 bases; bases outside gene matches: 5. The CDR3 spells CASSFGTGAGQPQHF. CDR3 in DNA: TGCGCCAGCAGCTTCGGGACAGGGGCCGGTCAGCCCCAGCATTTT.

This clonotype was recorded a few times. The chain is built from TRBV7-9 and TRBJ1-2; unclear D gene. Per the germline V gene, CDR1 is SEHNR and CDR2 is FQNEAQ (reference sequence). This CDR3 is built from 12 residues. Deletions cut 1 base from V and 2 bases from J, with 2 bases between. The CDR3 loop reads CASSLDNYGYTF. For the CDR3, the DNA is TGTGCCAGCAGCTTAGACAACTATGGCTACACCTTC.

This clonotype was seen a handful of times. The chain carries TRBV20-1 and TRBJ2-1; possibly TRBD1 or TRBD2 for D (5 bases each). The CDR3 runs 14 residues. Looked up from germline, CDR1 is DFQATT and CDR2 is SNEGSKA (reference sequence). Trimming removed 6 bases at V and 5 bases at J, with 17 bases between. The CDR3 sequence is CSAQGVKGNNEQFF. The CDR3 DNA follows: TGCAGTGCCCAGGGAGTCAAGGGGAACAATGAGCAGTTCTTC.

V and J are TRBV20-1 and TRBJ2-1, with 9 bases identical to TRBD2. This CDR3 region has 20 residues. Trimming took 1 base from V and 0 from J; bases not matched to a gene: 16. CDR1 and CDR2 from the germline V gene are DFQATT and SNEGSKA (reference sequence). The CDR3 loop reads CSARAGASGTVGDSYNEQFF. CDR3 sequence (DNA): TGCAGTGCTAGAGCTGGGGCTAGCGGGACCGTTGGGGACTCCTACAATGAGCAGTTCTTC.

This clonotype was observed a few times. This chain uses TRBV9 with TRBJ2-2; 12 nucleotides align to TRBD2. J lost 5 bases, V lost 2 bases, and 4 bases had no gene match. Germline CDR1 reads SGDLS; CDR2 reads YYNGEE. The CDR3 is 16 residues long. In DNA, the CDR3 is TGTGCCAGCAGCGTTACTAGCGGGGGGAGAACCGGGGAGCTGTTTTTT. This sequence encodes CASSVTSGGRTGELFF.

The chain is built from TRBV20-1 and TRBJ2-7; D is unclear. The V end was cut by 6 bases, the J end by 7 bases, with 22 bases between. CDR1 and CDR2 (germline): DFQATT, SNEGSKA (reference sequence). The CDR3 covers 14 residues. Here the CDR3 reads CSALHGVVRSEQYF. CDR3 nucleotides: TGCAGTGCACTTCATGGGGTAGTAAGGTCTGAGCAGTACTTC.

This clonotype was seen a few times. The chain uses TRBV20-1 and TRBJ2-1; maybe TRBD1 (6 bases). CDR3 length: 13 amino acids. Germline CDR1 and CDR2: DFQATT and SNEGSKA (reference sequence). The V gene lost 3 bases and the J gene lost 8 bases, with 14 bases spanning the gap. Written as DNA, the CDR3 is TGCAGTGCTAGTAGGACAGTCCGTGATGAGCAGTTCTTC. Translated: CSASRTVRDEQFF.

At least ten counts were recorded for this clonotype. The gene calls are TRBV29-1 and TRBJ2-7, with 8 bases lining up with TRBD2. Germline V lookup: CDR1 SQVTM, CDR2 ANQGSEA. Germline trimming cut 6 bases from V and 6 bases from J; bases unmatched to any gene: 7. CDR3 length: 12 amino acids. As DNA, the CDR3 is TGCAGCGTAGACTCCCGGGGGGGCGAGCAGTACTTC. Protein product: CSVDSRGGEQYF.